This note documents a single TCR beta chain sequence. Its antigen is not identified. The authors split each subset's genomic DNA evenly across several immunoSEQ plates. The method was immunoSEQ multiplex PCR; TCRdb's version includes in-frame clones alone and lacks a portion of them. The sample shows around 1.9 million clones, roughly 93% of them seen only once. The data belong to a study of shared clonotypes between healthy human individuals. Findings and limits, study-wide: Clonotype sharing across several donors was observed for roughly 5% of naive CD4 clonotypes. Since donors were few, the genetic and exposure-history diversity represented was limited.

CD45RO-negative, CCR7-positively selected cells formed the naive CD8 fraction, excluding terminally differentiated effector memory CD45RA+ cells. Trimming removed 6 bases at V and 4 bases at J, with 22 bases between. The CDR3 is 16 residues long. Germline CDR1 reads SNHLY; CDR2 reads FYNNEI. The rearrangement uses TRBV2 and TRBJ2-7; TRBD2 might be the D (6 bases). The TCR comes from a man between 18 and 35 years old in good health. Some clones in this sample may be carry-over from other donors' samples. Specimen: naive CD8+ T cells from PBMCs. The CDR3 spells CASSRGGVQLPYEQYF. The CDR3 DNA follows: TGTGCCAGCAGCCGAGGAGGGGTGCAGTTGCCTTACGAGCAGTACTTC. The entire variable domain, with the rest obtained from reference TRBV2 and TRBJ2-7, is as follows: EPEVTQTPSHQVTQMGQEVILRCVPISNHLYFYWYRQILGQKVEFLVSFYNNEISEKSEIFDDQFSVERPDGSNFTLKIRSTKLEDSAMYFCASSRGGVQLPYEQYFGPGTRLTVT.